The next 20 T cell receptor beta chains were all read from a single sample in a study of technical replicates of blood from several donors. Only in-frame clones appear in the TCRdb table, and some are missing; sequencing was by immunoSEQ multiplex PCR. The sample carries around 83,000 clones, approximately 94% recorded once. Sequencing was performed on T cells isolated from PBMCs. These receptors originate from a human donor in good health.

V is TRBV7-9 and J is TRBJ1-5; tentative D call: TRBD1 (6 bases). Germline lookup yields CDR1 SEHNR and CDR2 FQNEAQ (reference sequence). This CDR3 comprises 16 residues. V dropped 3 bases and J dropped 1 base, with 13 bases sitting between them. The CDR3 protein is CASSFNRVTSNQPQHF. DNA for the CDR3: TGTGCCAGCAGCTTTAACAGGGTCACAAGCAATCAGCCCCAGCATTTT.

The J gene is TRBJ1-1, the V gene TRBV9, with 8 nucleotides matching TRBD1. V trimming: 4 bases; J trimming: 3 bases; junction bases outside the gene matches: 5. Germline lookup yields CDR1 SGDLS and CDR2 YYNGEE. The CDR3 extends over 14 amino acids. CDR3 coding DNA: TGTGCCAGCAGCTCGACAGGGGAGGACACTGAAGCTTTCTTT. Amino acid sequence: CASSSTGEDTEAFF.

J is TRBJ1-3 and V is TRBV9; 7 bases line up with TRBD1. Trimming cost V 3 bases and J 1 base; bases outside gene matches: 10. Germline CDR1 is SGDLS and CDR2 is YYNGEE. This CDR3 is built from 17 residues. CDR3 sequence: CASSANTGATSGNTIYF. CDR3 in DNA: TGTGCCAGCAGCGCCAATACAGGGGCGACTTCTGGAAACACCATATATTTT.

This chain joins TRBV19 and TRBJ2-7; TRBD2 matches 13 bases. The trim removed 5 bases at V and 4 bases at J, leaving 2 bases unmatched. From germline, CDR1 is LNHDA and CDR2 SQIVND (reference sequence). The CDR3 is made up of 14 amino acids. This CDR3 reads CASSGGLAGYEQYF. CDR3 coding DNA: TGTGCCAGTAGTGGGGGACTAGCGGGGTACGAGCAGTACTTC. Variable domain in full (rest from reference TRBV19 and TRBJ2-7): DGGITQSPKYLFRKEGQNVTLSCEQNLNHDAMYWYRQDPGQGLRLIYYSQIVNDFQKGDIAEGYSVSREKKESFPLTVTSAQKNPTAFYLCASSGGLAGYEQYFGPGTRLTVT.

The chain uses TRBV12-5 and TRBJ2-5, with TRBD1 matching over 7 bases. This CDR3 has 15 residues. The ends lost 0 bases at V and 2 bases at J; junction bases unmatched: 3. CDR1 and CDR2 (germline): LGHNT, FRNRAP. The CDR3, as DNA: TGTGCTAGTGGTTTGGTACTGGGACAGCAAGAGACCCAGTACTTC. Its protein product is CASGLVLGQQETQYF.

V gene TRBV7-6 combines with J gene TRBJ1-4; D is perhaps TRBD1 (6 bases). V was pared by 4 bases and J by 5 bases, with 11 bases between. Per the germline V gene, CDR1 is SGHVS and CDR2 is FNYEAQ. The CDR3 consists of 14 residues. This CDR3 reads CASSSGGGNEKLFF. Here the CDR3 DNA reads TGTGCCAGCAGCTCTGGGGGGGGCAATGAAAAACTGTTTTTT.

The V gene is TRBV6-4, the J gene TRBJ1-1; the D is unclear. The V end lost 2 bases, the J end lost 4 bases, and 8 bases lay between the germline ends. CDR1 is MRHNA, CDR2 SNTAGT, per germline. The CDR3 contains 13 residues. The CDR3 nucleotides read TGTGCCAGCAGTGACGAGGTGACCACTGAAGCTTTCTTT. This gives the protein CASSDEVTTEAFF.

For the CDR3, the DNA is TGCGCCAGCAGCGTTACCGGGACAGGGGTCAACGAGCAGTACTTC. Translating gives CASSVTGTGVNEQYF. This chain connects TRBV5-1 to TRBJ2-7; 10 positions match TRBD1. This CDR3 contains 15 residues. J lost 5 bases, V lost 4 bases, and 9 bases had no gene match. CDR1 is SGHRS, CDR2 YFSETQ, per germline.

This clone has only one observation. CDR3 in DNA: TGCGCCAGCAGCTTAGTACCTTCGGAGCGCCCGTCCTACGAGCAGTACTTC. Translated: CASSLVPSERPSYEQYF. This rearrangement joins TRBV5-1 to TRBJ2-7; D is undetermined. Per the germline V gene, CDR1 is SGHRS and CDR2 is YFSETQ. The CDR3 sequence is 17 residues long. V was cut by 2 bases and J by 1 base, with 19 bases left in between.

This chain joins TRBV2 and TRBJ2-7; 8 bases fit TRBD1. Trimming at V came to 8 bases and at J to 4 bases, leaving 7 bases not matched to a gene. The CDR3 is made up of 13 amino acids. The V gene's germline CDR1 is SNHLY and CDR2 FYNNEI. The CDR3, as DNA: TGTGCCAGCCAGACAGGGGAGAAGTACGAGCAGTACTTC. It codes for CASQTGEKYEQYF.

As DNA, the CDR3 is TGTGCCAGCAGCTTAGTGGCAATTGCGGCCGGGGAGCTGTTTTTT. Amino acid sequence: CASSLVAIAAGELFF. The chain uses TRBV11-2 and TRBJ2-2, with no clear D. The CDR3 extends over 15 amino acids. The germline gives CDR1 SGHAT, CDR2 FQNNGV. Trimming stripped 1 base from V and 6 bases from J, with 12 bases between.

This rearrangement joins TRBV5-1 to TRBJ1-1; D is possibly TRBD1 (6 bases). CDR1 and CDR2 (germline): SGHRS, YFSETQ. CDR3 length: 14 residues. Trimming took 5 bases from V and 0 from J, leaving 11 bases between them. The CDR3 region has the DNA TGCGCCAGCAGAGGGGGTTGGGTGAACACTGAAGCTTTCTTT. Translation gives CASRGGWVNTEAFF.

This chain links TRBV5-6 with TRBJ2-7, with 9 bases that match TRBD1. This CDR3 has 14 amino acids. Germline CDR1 and CDR2: SGHDT and YYEEEE. The V and J ends lost 1 base and 7 bases, in that order; junction bases with no gene match: 6. CDR3 protein: CASSLTGGYLEQYF. DNA of the CDR3: TGTGCCAGCAGCTTGACAGGGGGCTACTTAGAGCAGTACTTC.

The genes are TRBV27 and TRBJ2-1, with 7 positions matching TRBD1. V lost 6 bases, J lost 0 bases, and 5 bases stayed unmatched. CDR3 length: 15 residues. Germline loops: CDR1 MNHEY, CDR2 SMNVEV (reference sequence). CDR3 sequence (DNA): TGTGCCAGCAGGGCACAGGGGAGCTCCTACAATGAGCAGTTCTTC. This codes for CASRAQGSSYNEQFF.

The chain uses TRBV20-1 and TRBJ2-7, with D unclear. The CDR3 totals 11 residues. The V end was cut by 5 bases, the J end by 0 bases, with 5 bases between. Germline assignment: CDR1 DFQATT and CDR2 SNEGSKA (reference sequence). This CDR3 is CSALRSYEQYF. DNA for the CDR3: TGCAGTGCTCTACGCTCCTACGAGCAGTACTTC.

The V gene is TRBV30, the J gene TRBJ1-1; D call uncertain. This CDR3 is built from 14 residues. The germline V and J ends were trimmed by 3 bases and 0 bases, with 11 bases remaining between them. Germline V gene lookup returns CDR1 GTSNPN and CDR2 SVGIG (reference sequence). CDR3 bases: TGTGCCTGGAGGAGGGCAGACGTGAACACTGAAGCTTTCTTT. This translates into CAWRRADVNTEAFF.

The chain combines TRBV14 with TRBJ2-1; no clear D. Trimming took 4 bases from V and 3 from J, leaving 4 bases between them. Per germline, CDR1 SGHDN and CDR2 FVKESK. The CDR3 contains 12 residues. The CDR3 protein is CASSPNYNEQFF. In nucleotides, the CDR3 is TGTGCCAGCAGCCCCAACTACAATGAGCAGTTCTTC. Combining the CDR3 with reference TRBV14 and TRBJ2-1 gives the whole variable domain EAGVTQFPSHSVIEKGQTVTLRCDPISGHDNLYWYRRVMGKEIKFLLHFVKESKQDESGMPNNRFLAERTGGTYSTLKVQPAELEDSGVYFCASSPNYNEQFFGPGTRLTVL.

The chain recombines TRBV9 with TRBJ2-2, with unresolved D. CDR1 SGDLS and CDR2 YYNGEE come from the germline V gene. V dropped 4 bases and J dropped 1 base, with 5 bases sitting between them. The CDR3 runs to 13 residues. CDR3 bases: TGTGCCAGCAGCCTATTGAACACCGGGGAGCTGTTTTTT. This sequence encodes CASSLLNTGELFF.

This rearrangement joins TRBV19 to TRBJ2-1; D may be TRBD2 (6 bases). The CDR3 sequence is 16 residues long. Trimming removed 3 bases at V and 2 bases at J, with 14 bases between. The V gene's germline CDR1 is LNHDA and CDR2 SQIVND (reference sequence). CDR3 sequence (DNA): TGTGCCAGTAGTATGCTGGCGCTAGCGACCTACAATGAGCAGTTCTTC. Protein: CASSMLALATYNEQFF.

This sequence joins TRBV28 and TRBJ1-1, with TRBD1 identical over 9 bases. CDR1 MDHEN and CDR2 SYDVKM come from the germline V gene. The V gene end was trimmed by 2 bases and the J gene end by 4 bases; junction bases not matched to a gene: 14. This CDR3 comprises 18 residues. In DNA form, the CDR3 reads TGTGCCAGCAGTTTACGGCAGACTTGGGACAGGGAAAGCACTGAAGCTTTCTTT. Its protein product is CASSLRQTWDRESTEAFF.